This T cell receptor (beta chain) was retrieved from a study of OX40 agonist ivuxolimab in advanced cancers. About the study: Patients were infused with ivuxolimab every 2 weeks at 0.01 to 10 mg/kg.

Autoimmune disease history or systemic immunosuppression meant exclusion. Profiled with immunoSEQ multiplex PCR; TCRdb holds only in-frame clones, not every one. The sample yields approximately 74,000 clones, roughly 90% seen once. Study-wide results and caveats: At doses 0.1 to 3.0 mg/kg, CD4+ and CD8+ clones expanded.

The V end lost 2 bases, the J end lost 6 bases, and 12 bases lay between the germline ends. In germline, CDR1 is SGHTA, CDR2 FQGTGA. The CDR3 has 14 residues. Details on this clone: What it recognizes is unknown.

V and J are TRBV7-3 and TRBJ2-3; D not resolved. The sequencing used CD4+ or CD8+ T cells sorted from blood, collected in a trial of the OX40 agonist ivuxolimab. The receptor was derived from an adult with an advanced solid tumor such as melanoma, head and neck, liver or kidney cancer. This CDR3 reads CASSLSSPSDTQYF. The CDR3 nucleotides read TGTGCCAGCAGCTTATCCTCCCCGTCGGATACGCAGTATTTT.